One sample yielded the 16 T cell receptor beta chains listed below, sequenced in a study of blood T cell repertoires in COVID-19. Data came from immunoSEQ multiplex PCR; TCRdb stores just in-frame clones and leaves some out. The sample records about 99,000 clones, 85% to 90% being singletons. Sequenced material: peripheral blood. The receptors shown here come from a human donor in a cohort sampled during active COVID-19.

The J gene is TRBJ1-5, the V gene TRBV9; 8 bases are shared with TRBD1. V shed 4 bases and J 1 base; nucleotides not matched to a gene: 4. Per germline, CDR1 SGDLS and CDR2 YYNGEE. This CDR3 is 15 amino acids long. The CDR3, as DNA: TGTGCCAGCAGCTCCGGACAGGGAAGCAATCAGCCCCAGCATTTT. Translating gives CASSSGQGSNQPQHF.

This chain uses TRBV2 with TRBJ2-2; 9 bases are a match to TRBD1. The ends lost 6 bases at V and 5 bases at J; junction bases unmatched: 4. Per germline, CDR1 SNHLY and CDR2 FYNNEI. The CDR3 extends over 14 amino acids. CDR3 bases: TGTGCCAGCAGGGGACAGGGAGAAACCGGGGAGCTGTTTTTT. Protein product: CASRGQGETGELFF. Based on the CDR3 plus reference TRBV2 and TRBJ2-2, the full variable domain is EPEVTQTPSHQVTQMGQEVILRCVPISNHLYFYWYRQILGQKVEFLVSFYNNEISEKSEIFDDQFSVERPDGSNFTLKIRSTKLEDSAMYFCASRGQGETGELFFGEGSRLTVL.

The rearrangement joins TRBV27 to TRBJ1-4; D is possibly TRBD1 (5 bases). V was cut by 6 bases and J by 0 bases, with 8 bases left in between. Germline values: CDR1 MNHEY, CDR2 SMNVEV (reference sequence). This CDR3 spans 14 amino acids. This CDR3 reads CASRQVATNEKLFF. The CDR3 nucleotides are TGTGCCAGCAGACAGGTTGCAACTAATGAAAAACTGTTTTTT.

The chain employs TRBV28 and TRBJ1-5; 9 nucleotides agree with TRBD1. V was pared by 8 bases and J by 6 bases, with 14 bases of the junction left unmatched. The CDR3 totals 16 residues. From germline, CDR1 is MDHEN and CDR2 SYDVKM. The chain's CDR3 is CASWGTGKIGRQPQHF. CDR3 nucleotides: TGTGCCAGCTGGGGGACAGGGAAGATAGGGCGTCAGCCCCAGCATTTT.

J is TRBJ2-1 and V is TRBV4-3; weak D call: TRBD2 (5 bases). The V gene lost 0 bases and the J gene lost 5 bases, with 14 bases spanning the gap. The CDR3 sequence is 16 residues long. CDR1 and CDR2 from the germline V gene are LGHNA and YSLEER. This CDR3 is CASSQDMGRRDNEQFF. CDR3 coding DNA: TGCGCCAGCAGCCAAGATATGGGGAGAAGGGACAATGAGCAGTTCTTC.

The chain links TRBV11-2 to TRBJ2-3; D possibly corresponds to TRBD2 (5 bases). The length of the CDR3 is 14 residues. In germline, CDR1 is SGHAT, CDR2 FQNNGV. The V gene lost 8 bases and the J gene lost 4 bases, with 16 bases spanning the gap. The CDR3 bases are TGTGCCAGCTTCACGGGCTCAGCGGCAGATACGCAGTATTTT. Translated, it gives CASFTGSAADTQYF.

This chain joins TRBV10-3 and TRBJ2-5, with TRBD2 identical over 13 bases. CDR3 size: 16 residues. Unmatched junction bases numbered 4, after V lost 3 bases and J lost 3 bases. Germline V gene sequence: CDR1 ENHRY, CDR2 SYGVKD. The CDR3 reads CAISDSGTSGKETQYF. CDR3 bases: TGTGCCATCAGTGACTCCGGGACTAGCGGGAAAGAGACCCAGTACTTC.

The CDR3 sequence: CASTPLEGRVYEQYF. CDR3 bases: TGTGCCAGCACCCCTCTAGAGGGTCGTGTTTACGAGCAGTACTTC. This chain links TRBV11-2 with TRBJ2-7; D is possibly TRBD2 (5 bases). This CDR3 comprises 15 residues. Trimming removed 7 bases at V and 4 bases at J, with 20 bases between. CDR1 is SGHAT, CDR2 FQNNGV, per germline.

This chain uses TRBV6-1 with TRBJ2-5; 7 positions agree with TRBD1. Germline CDR1 reads MNHNS; CDR2 reads SASEGT. This CDR3 is 16 amino acids long. J gave up 1 base and V 3 bases, and 8 bases lay outside the gene matches. As DNA, the CDR3 is TGTGCCAGCAGTGATGAAAACAGGGGAGTCCAAGAGACCCAGTACTTC. Translating it yields CASSDENRGVQETQYF.

This rearrangement joins TRBV7-2 to TRBJ1-4; the match to TRBD1 covers 8 bases. The J segment lost 8 bases and the V segment lost 5 bases, leaving 7 bases of the junction unmatched. Germline assignment: CDR1 SGHTA and CDR2 FQGNSA. This CDR3 has 14 amino acids. The CDR3 bases are TGTGCCAGCAGCCCGCGACAGGGGCAAGAAAAACTGTTTTTT. Protein product: CASSPRQGQEKLFF.

In DNA form, the CDR3 reads TGTGCCAGCAGTCGTCACAATGAGCAGTTCTTC. The encoded protein is CASSRHNEQFF. This chain uses TRBV3-1 (or the pseudogene TRBV3-2) with TRBJ2-1; D ambiguous. CDR3 length equals 11 residues. Trimming pared 6 bases from V and 5 bases from J, leaving 5 bases between. Germline V gene data show CDR1 as LGHDT and CDR2 as YNNKEL (reference sequence).

V and J are TRBV4-1 and TRBJ2-3, with 11 positions matching TRBD2. V was clipped by 0 bases and J by 5 bases; unmatched bases: 10. The CDR3 covers 18 residues. Germline CDR1 reads MGHRA; CDR2 reads YSYEKL. DNA of the CDR3: TGCGCCAGCAGCCAAGATCCCCCACTAGCGGGAGCCCGAGATACGCAGTATTTT. It encodes CASSQDPPLAGARDTQYF.

The chain joins TRBV28 to TRBJ2-1; 8 bases map to TRBD1. Germline CDR1 and CDR2: MDHEN and SYDVKM. V was pared by 10 bases and J by 2 bases, with 7 bases of the junction left unmatched. The CDR3 covers 14 residues. The CDR3 nucleotides are TGTGCCACTACCGAGACAGGGGCCTACAATGAGCAGTTCTTC. This sequence encodes CATTETGAYNEQFF.

J is TRBJ2-6 and V is TRBV12-3 or TRBV12-4; D gene unclear. With 7 bases removed from V and 0 bases from J, the gap between germline ends came to 4 bases. The CDR3 contains 13 residues. The CDR3 sequence: CASIFSGANVLTF. The CDR3, as DNA: TGTGCCAGCATCTTCTCTGGGGCCAACGTCCTGACTTTC.

This clone occurred a few times. The chain has TRBV11-3 and TRBJ1-6, with a weak D call TRBD1 (5 bases). CDR3 size: 13 residues. Per germline, CDR1 SGHNT and CDR2 YENEEA. V dropped 6 bases and J dropped 7 bases, with 10 bases sitting between them. The CDR3 is CASSLGGNSPLHF. DNA for the CDR3: TGTGCCAGCAGTCTCGGGGGAAATTCACCCCTCCACTTT.

The genes are TRBV18 and TRBJ1-1, with D perhaps matching TRBD1 (5 bases). From germline, CDR1 is KGHSH and CDR2 LQKENI. V lost 5 bases and J lost 4, with 14 bases in between. CDR3 length equals 14 residues. CDR3 residues: CASSEAGPGTEAFF. The CDR3 DNA follows: TGTGCCAGCTCAGAAGCAGGGCCAGGCACTGAAGCTTTCTTT. Variable domain in full (rest from reference TRBV18 and TRBJ1-1): NAGVMQNPRHLVRRRGQEARLRCSPMKGHSHVYWYRQLPEEGLKFMVYLQKENIIDESGMPKERFSAEFPKEGPSILRIQQVVRGDSAAYFCASSEAGPGTEAFFGQGTRLTVV.